A selection of T cell receptor beta chains follows, all from one sample in a study of blood T cell repertoires in COVID-19. Only in-frame clones appear in the TCRdb table, and some are missing; sequencing was by immunoSEQ multiplex PCR. The table records approximately 300,000 clones, 87% of them present only once. The source material was PBMCs or T cells enriched from blood (not recorded which). These receptors were taken from a woman in her twenties or thirties who had recovered from COVID-19. Both conserved end residues are part of each CDR3. The D gene is left open where the match is weak. Only some rows state a clone size, as once, few, many or a class for expanded clones.

V: TRBV18
D: NA
size: NA
J: TRBJ2-3
DNA: TGTGCCAGCTCACCCCGAGGGGGGAGGGGCACAGATACGCAGTATTTT
CDR3: CASSPRGGRGTDTQYF

V: TRBV18
D: TRBD2
size: NA
J: TRBJ2-6
DNA: TGTGCCAGCTCTCCGGGACTAGCGGGAGTAACTGGGGCCAACGTCCTGACTTTC
CDR3: CASSPGLAGVTGANVLTF

V: TRBV19
D: NA
size: NA
J: TRBJ2-7
DNA: TGTGCCAGTCAAGTACTGGCAGGGGAATCCTACGAGCAGTACTTC
CDR3: CASQVLAGESYEQYF

V: TRBV5-4
D: TRBD1
size: NA
J: TRBJ1-1
DNA: TGTGCCAGCAGCCCTCGGACAGGCCGGAACACTGAAGCTTTCTTT
CDR3: CASSPRTGRNTEAFF

V: TRBV30
D: NA
size: few
J: TRBJ2-7
DNA: TGTGCCTGGAGTCTGTACTCTGGAGGTACAAGGAACTTC
CDR3: CAWSLYSGGTRNF

V: TRBV30
D: TRBD2
size: once
J: TRBJ2-3
DNA: TGTGCCTGCCTAGCGGCTAGCACAGATACGCAGTATTTT
CDR3: CACLAASTDTQYF

V: TRBV7-9
D: NA
size: NA
J: TRBJ2-7
DNA: TGTGCCAGCAGCTTAGGGCCGGGCTACGAGCAGTACTTC
CDR3: CASSLGPGYEQYF

V: TRBV3-1/TRBV3-2
D: TRBD1
size: NA
J: TRBJ1-5
DNA: TGTGCCAGCAGCCAAGACCGGACAGGGGCGCCCCAGCATTTT
CDR3: CASSQDRTGAPQHF

V: TRBV30
D: NA
size: NA
J: TRBJ1-1
DNA: TGTGCCCGCTCCAGCGGCATGAACACTGAAGCTTTCTTT
CDR3: CARSSGMNTEAFF

V: TRBV24-1
D: TRBD1
size: NA
J: TRBJ1-2
DNA: TGTGCCACCAGTGATCCGGGACAGGGACCGGAAGGCTACACCTTC
CDR3: CATSDPGQGPEGYTF

V: TRBV5-1
D: NA
size: NA
J: TRBJ1-1
DNA: TGCGCCAGCAGCACTGGACAGCAGAACACTGAAGCTTTCTTT
CDR3: CASSTGQQNTEAFF

V: TRBV7-9
D: TRBD1
size: NA
J: TRBJ1-3
DNA: TGTGCCAGCAGTTTCGACAGGGTCTCTGGAAACACCATATATTTT
CDR3: CASSFDRVSGNTIYF

V: TRBV29-1
D: TRBD1
size: NA
J: TRBJ2-2
DNA: TGCAGCGTGCGGACAGGACCACCGAACACCGGGGAGCTGTTTTTT
CDR3: CSVRTGPPNTGELFF

V: TRBV11-2
D: TRBD1
size: NA
J: TRBJ1-4
DNA: TGTGCCAGCAGCTTAGTCCGACAGGGGAGGGGAACTAATGAAAAACTGTTTTTT
CDR3: CASSLVRQGRGTNEKLFF

V: TRBV6-2/TRBV6-3
D: NA
size: NA
J: TRBJ1-6
DNA: TGTGCCAGCAGTTACTCTAAGTCCGGGGATAATTCACCCCTCCACTTT
CDR3: CASSYSKSGDNSPLHF

V: TRBV11-2
D: TRBD1
size: NA
J: TRBJ2-7
DNA: TGTGCCAGCAGCAACCGGGACAGGGCAAATGACGAGCAGTACTTC
CDR3: CASSNRDRANDEQYF

V: TRBV6-5
D: TRBD1
size: NA
J: TRBJ1-2
DNA: TGTGCCAGCAGACAGAGGACAGGAGACTATGGCTACACCTTC
CDR3: CASRQRTGDYGYTF

V: TRBV9
D: NA
size: NA
J: TRBJ1-2
DNA: TGTGCCAGCAGCGTAGTGACAGGCTATGGCTACACCTTC
CDR3: CASSVVTGYGYTF

V: TRBV6-5
D: NA
size: once
J: TRBJ1-4
DNA: TGTGCCAGCAACGCTCTCAGGGGTGAAAAACTGTTTTTT
CDR3: CASNALRGEKLFF

V: TRBV2
D: TRBD1
size: NA
J: TRBJ1-2
DNA: TGTGCCAGCGAACCTGGGGACAGGGTCTATGGCTACACCTTC
CDR3: CASEPGDRVYGYTF

V: TRBV6-5
D: NA
size: NA
J: TRBJ2-4
DNA: TGTGCCAGCAGTTACGGGGGGGCCGTCAAAAACATTCAGTACTTC
CDR3: CASSYGGAVKNIQYF

V: TRBV4-1
D: TRBD2
size: NA
J: TRBJ2-3
DNA: TGCGCCAGCAGCCTCGGGAGGGTAGCGGAGGGAGATACGCAGTATTTT
CDR3: CASSLGRVAEGDTQYF

V: TRBV7-8
D: TRBD1
size: NA
J: TRBJ1-5
DNA: TGTGCCAGCAGCTCCCGAGCCGGGACAGTTGGGTCGCAGCCCCAGCATTTT
CDR3: CASSSRAGTVGSQPQHF

V: TRBV5-1
D: TRBD2
size: NA
J: TRBJ2-1
DNA: TGCGCCAGCAGCTTGGAAGCGGGGTTCCGGGATGAGCAGTTCTTC
CDR3: CASSLEAGFRDEQFF

V: TRBV20-1
D: TRBD1
size: few
J: TRBJ1-1
DNA: TGCAGTGCTAGTCAGGGGGCTATGAACACTGAAGCTTTCTTT
CDR3: CSASQGAMNTEAFF

V: TRBV7-2
D: NA
size: once
J: TRBJ1-2
DNA: TGTGCCGCTGGGAGAGGGATTAACTATGGCTACACCTTC
CDR3: CAAGRGINYGYTF

V: TRBV5-1
D: TRBD2
size: NA
J: TRBJ2-1
DNA: TGCGCCAGCAGCCCGAGCGGGGGGGTCTACAATGAGCAGTTCTTC
CDR3: CASSPSGGVYNEQFF

V: TRBV7-8
D: TRBD2
size: NA
J: TRBJ2-3
DNA: TGTGCCAGCAGCCTCGGACTAGCGGGGGCCCGCTGGGAAGATACGCAGTATTTT
CDR3: CASSLGLAGARWEDTQYF

V: TRBV3-1/TRBV3-2
D: TRBD1
size: NA
J: TRBJ1-6
DNA: TGTGCCAGCATGGGAGTTGGGACAGCCAATTCACCCCTCCACTTT
CDR3: CASMGVGTANSPLHF

V: TRBV19
D: TRBD1
size: NA
J: TRBJ1-6
DNA: TGTGCCAGTAGTCCAGGGGGCACCTATAATTCACCCCTCCACTTT
CDR3: CASSPGGTYNSPLHF

V: TRBV6-5
D: NA
size: NA
J: TRBJ1-1
DNA: TGTGCCAGCCGACCTTGGGGGGTGGGGACTGAAGCTTTCTTT
CDR3: CASRPWGVGTEAFF

V: TRBV19
D: NA
size: once
J: TRBJ1-4
DNA: TGTGCCAGTAGTCCCGGGACTGGCGGAACTAATGAAAAACTGTTTTTT
CDR3: CASSPGTGGTNEKLFF

V: TRBV9
D: NA
size: NA
J: TRBJ1-1
DNA: TGTGCCAGCAGCGTGGCAGGCGGGGACACTGAAGCTTTCTTT
CDR3: CASSVAGGDTEAFF

V: TRBV5-3
D: TRBD2
size: NA
J: TRBJ2-3
DNA: TGTGCCAGAAGCTTGGCCATGCTAGCGGGGGTCAATGGGAGCACAGATACGCAGTATTTT
CDR3: CARSLAMLAGVNGSTDTQYF

V: TRBV9
D: TRBD2
size: NA
J: TRBJ2-7
DNA: TGTGCCAGCAGCGTAGGGGGGACTAGCTTCGGGTACGAGCAGTACTTC
CDR3: CASSVGGTSFGYEQYF

V: TRBV6-5
D: TRBD2
size: NA
J: TRBJ2-5
DNA: TGTGCCAGCAGGGATAGCGGGGAAGAGACCCAGTACTTC
CDR3: CASRDSGEETQYF

V: TRBV5-4
D: TRBD1
size: NA
J: TRBJ1-3
DNA: TGTGCCAGCAGCCTGGGACAGCAACGATCTGGAAACACCATATATTTT
CDR3: CASSLGQQRSGNTIYF

V: TRBV19
D: NA
size: many
J: TRBJ2-7
DNA: TGTGCCAGTAGTGCCGGGACAATCTACGAGCAGTACTTC
CDR3: CASSAGTIYEQYF

V: TRBV7-2
D: TRBD1
size: many
J: TRBJ1-5
DNA: TGTGCCAGCAGCCCAACAGGGGGTAATCAGCCCCAGCATTTT
CDR3: CASSPTGGNQPQHF

V: TRBV30
D: NA
size: NA
J: TRBJ1-5
DNA: TGTGCCTGGAGTGCCCGATCCGTAGACAGGAACAATCAGCCCCAGCATTTT
CDR3: CAWSARSVDRNNQPQHF

V: TRBV6-2/TRBV6-3
D: NA
size: NA
J: TRBJ2-3
DNA: TGTGCCAGCAGTTATGGTGGAGGCACAGATACGCAGTATTTT
CDR3: CASSYGGGTDTQYF

V: TRBV7-9
D: TRBD1
size: NA
J: TRBJ1-1
DNA: TGTGCCAGCAGCTCTGACAGGGGGCTACTGAACACTGAAGCTTTCTTT
CDR3: CASSSDRGLLNTEAFF

V: TRBV6-6
D: NA
size: NA
J: TRBJ2-1
DNA: TGTGCCAGCAGTTCGCAGGGGTTCACCTACAATGAGCAGTTCTTC
CDR3: CASSSQGFTYNEQFF

V: TRBV5-4
D: TRBD1
size: NA
J: TRBJ2-3
DNA: TGTGCCAGCAGCTTGGAAGGGGGCAGAGCAGATACGCAGTATTTT
CDR3: CASSLEGGRADTQYF

V: TRBV18
D: NA
size: NA
J: TRBJ1-1
DNA: TGTGCCAGCTCACCCCAGGATAGACCCAGGAACACTGAAGCTTTCTTT
CDR3: CASSPQDRPRNTEAFF

V: TRBV7-6
D: NA
size: NA
J: TRBJ1-3
DNA: TGTGCCAGCAGCCTCTCAACAGGGAAAGAGGGCCTCTCTGGAAACACCATATATTTT
CDR3: CASSLSTGKEGLSGNTIYF

V: TRBV27
D: NA
size: NA
J: TRBJ2-7
DNA: TGTGCCAGCAGCTCGGGATCGACCTACGAGCAGTACTTC
CDR3: CASSSGSTYEQYF

V: TRBV6-5
D: TRBD1
size: NA
J: TRBJ2-7
DNA: TGTGCCAGCAGGGACAGGGGATACGAGCAGTACTTC
CDR3: CASRDRGYEQYF

V: TRBV19
D: NA
size: NA
J: TRBJ1-5
DNA: TGTGCCAGTAGTATTTTGCCGGCAGGACTGCAGCCCCAGCATTTT
CDR3: CASSILPAGLQPQHF

V: TRBV5-6
D: TRBD2
size: NA
J: TRBJ2-1
DNA: TGTGCCAGCAGCTTGTCACTAGCGGGGGGAACACATGAGCAGTTCTTC
CDR3: CASSLSLAGGTHEQFF

V: TRBV5-1
D: NA
size: NA
J: TRBJ2-5
DNA: TGCGCCAGCAGCTTGGCCAGGTTCTCGGAGACCCAGTACTTC
CDR3: CASSLARFSETQYF

V: TRBV7-2
D: TRBD1
size: NA
J: TRBJ1-6
DNA: TGTGCCAGCAGCTTCCAGGGGGGAAATTCACCCCTCCACTTT
CDR3: CASSFQGGNSPLHF

V: TRBV19
D: TRBD1
size: NA
J: TRBJ1-2
DNA: TGTGCCAGTAATACCCGGGACAGGATTATCCGGGGCTACACCTTC
CDR3: CASNTRDRIIRGYTF

V: TRBV3-1/TRBV3-2
D: NA
size: NA
J: TRBJ1-1
DNA: TGTGCCAGCAGCCAAGATGGAGCGGGAAAAGCTTTCTTT
CDR3: CASSQDGAGKAFF

V: TRBV2
D: TRBD1
size: NA
J: TRBJ1-6
DNA: TGTGCCAGCAGTGAAGCGACAGGGCGAAATTCACCCCTCCACTTT
CDR3: CASSEATGRNSPLHF

V: TRBV18
D: TRBD1
size: NA
J: TRBJ1-3
DNA: TGTGCCAGCTCACCCGGGACAGGGCGTGGAAACACCATATATTTT
CDR3: CASSPGTGRGNTIYF

V: TRBV29-1
D: NA
size: NA
J: TRBJ1-1
DNA: TGCAGCTCTATTAAGTCTGAAGCTTTCTTT
CDR3: CSSIKSEAFF

V: TRBV7-3
D: NA
size: NA
J: TRBJ2-3
DNA: TGTGCCAGCAGCTTAACTTTTCGAGATACGCAGTATTTT
CDR3: CASSLTFRDTQYF

V: TRBV14
D: TRBD1
size: NA
J: TRBJ1-2
DNA: TGTGCCAGCAGCCAGAGAGGGACAGAGTATGGCTACACCTTC
CDR3: CASSQRGTEYGYTF